This entry concerns a single TCR beta chain. The record originates from a study of T cell changes during pregnancy in multiple sclerosis. TCRdb keeps only in-frame clones here, not all; method: immunoSEQ multiplex PCR. The sample has about 22,000 clones; about 89% are singletons. CDR3 length equals 15 residues. Unmatched junction bases numbered 4, after V lost 1 base and J lost 5 bases. Germline lookup yields CDR1 MNHEY and CDR2 SMNVEV (reference sequence). The clonotype originates from a female donor in good health, enrolled as a control in a pregnancy study. Sequences were derived from CD4+ T cells from peripheral blood mononuclear cells, sampled in the third trimester of pregnancy. The J gene is TRBJ2-3, the V gene TRBV27; 9 bases align to TRBD1. The CDR3 loop is CASSLLYRGLDTQYF. CDR3 coding DNA: TGTGCCAGCAGTTTATTGTACAGGGGGCTAGATACGCAGTATTTT.